The T cell receptor (beta chain) described here comes from a study of blood T cell repertoires in COVID-19. Study-wide context: PBMCs, B-cell-depleted T cells, or T cells provided the cDNA or gDNA that made up the material.

The CDR3 consists of 14 residues. Germline CDR1 MNHEY, CDR2 SVGAGI. Trimming took 4 bases from V and 5 from J, leaving 12 bases between them. The authors' processing: From reference gene primer amplification, estimates of nucleated cell counts were derived. Only in-frame clones appear in the TCRdb table, and some are missing; sequencing was by immunoSEQ multiplex PCR. V, J and clone size were drawn from that table, and D and trimming were deduced from the DNA. The data contain 30,000 to 40,000 clones, 85% of them singletons. The chain uses TRBV6-5 and TRBJ1-5, with a weak D call TRBD1 (5 bases). The sequencing sample was made of peripheral blood. This TCR was recovered from a human donor with acute or convalescent COVID-19. The donor label of this sample is uncertain. The CDR3 is CASSSQGTYQPQHF. The CDR3 DNA sequence: TGTGCCAGCAGTTCTCAGGGCACGTATCAGCCCCAGCATTTT.